Each of the 2 T cell receptor beta chains below was sequenced from the same sample in a study of T-cell memory formation after mild COVID-19. MiXCR, run by TCRdb on the 5' RACE reads, gives a single entry per CDR3 protein. The sample consists of around 300,000 distinct CDR3 sequences, 15% to 20% of them appearing once. The specimen was PBMCs or a T cell subset sorted from them (not recorded which). The receptors originated from a man between 18 and 29 years old who had mild COVID-19 (a few samples of this study predate the infection). Cell type and time point are not known.

This clonotype has a handful of counts. This rearrangement joins TRBV5-1 to TRBJ2-1; D is ambiguous. V was pared by 7 bases and J by 4 bases, with 15 bases between. From germline, CDR1 is SGHRS and CDR2 YFSETQ. The CDR3 contains 14 residues. CDR3 nucleotides: TGCGCCAGCCTACAATGGGAATTTTACAATGAGCAGTTCTTC. This gives the protein CASLQWEFYNEQFF.

This clonotype was counted ten times or more. The rearrangement links TRBV11-2 to TRBJ2-1; D unresolved. The ends were cut back, 2 bases at V and 8 bases at J, with 10 bases in the middle. Per the germline V gene, CDR1 is SGHAT and CDR2 is FQNNGV. The CDR3 extends over 13 amino acids. The CDR3 region has the DNA TGTGCCAGCAGCTTAAGACCTGTCTATGAGCAGTTCTTC. Translated: CASSLRPVYEQFF. Drawing the rest from reference TRBV11-2 and TRBJ2-1, the complete variable domain is EAGVAQSPRYKIIEKRQSVAFWCNPISGHATLYWYQQILGQGPKLLIQFQNNGVVDDSQLPKDRFSAERLKGVDSTLKIQPAKLEDSAVYLCASSLRPVYEQFFGPGTRLTVL.